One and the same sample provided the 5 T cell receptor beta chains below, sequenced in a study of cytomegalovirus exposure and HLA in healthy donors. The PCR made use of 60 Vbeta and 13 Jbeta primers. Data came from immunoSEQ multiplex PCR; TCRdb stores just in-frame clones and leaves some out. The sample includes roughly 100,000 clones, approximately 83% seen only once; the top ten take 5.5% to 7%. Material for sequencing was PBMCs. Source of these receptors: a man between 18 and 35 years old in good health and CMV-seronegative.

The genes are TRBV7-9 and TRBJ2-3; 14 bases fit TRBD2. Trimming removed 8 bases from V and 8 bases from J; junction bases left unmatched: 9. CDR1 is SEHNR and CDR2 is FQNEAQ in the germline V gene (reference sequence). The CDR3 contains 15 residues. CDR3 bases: TGTGCCAGCCAGACTAGCGGGAGGGCCGGGGGTACGCAGTATTTT. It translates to CASQTSGRAGGTQYF.

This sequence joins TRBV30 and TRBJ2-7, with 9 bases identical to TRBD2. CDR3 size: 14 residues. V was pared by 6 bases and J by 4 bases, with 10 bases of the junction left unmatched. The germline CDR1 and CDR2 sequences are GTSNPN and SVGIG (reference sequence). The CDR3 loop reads CACRRAGGPYEQYF. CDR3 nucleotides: TGTGCCTGCCGCCGCGCGGGAGGGCCGTACGAGCAGTACTTC. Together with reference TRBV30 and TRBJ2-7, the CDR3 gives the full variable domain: SQTIHQWPATLVQPVGSPLSLECTVEGTSNPNLYWYRQAAGRGLQLLFYSVGIGQISSEVPQNLSASRPQDRQFILSSKKLLLSDSGFYLCACRRAGGPYEQYFGPGTRLTVT.

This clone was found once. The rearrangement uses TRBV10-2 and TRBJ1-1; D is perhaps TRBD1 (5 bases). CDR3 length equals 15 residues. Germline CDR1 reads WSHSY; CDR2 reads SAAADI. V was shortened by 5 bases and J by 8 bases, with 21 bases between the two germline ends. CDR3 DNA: TGCGCCAGCAGTTTTGTAAGGGGCGAAAAGGGGGAAGCTTTCTTT. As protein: CASSFVRGEKGEAFF.

As DNA, the CDR3 is TGTGCCAGTAGTACCAGGGGAGCCAATCAGCCCCAGCATTTT. It encodes CASSTRGANQPQHF. This chain links TRBV19 with TRBJ1-5, with D maybe TRBD1 (6 bases). This CDR3 is built from 14 residues. The ends were cut back, 4 bases at V and 3 bases at J, with 10 bases in the middle. The germline V gene encodes CDR1 LNHDA and CDR2 SQIVND (reference sequence).

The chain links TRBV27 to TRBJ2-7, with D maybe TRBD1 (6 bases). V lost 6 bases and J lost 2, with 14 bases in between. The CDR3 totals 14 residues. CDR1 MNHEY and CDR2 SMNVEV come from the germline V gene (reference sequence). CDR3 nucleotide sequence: TGTGCCAGCAGCCTTCGACAGGCGACCTACGAGCAGTACTTC. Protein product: CASSLRQATYEQYF.